The 16 T cell receptor beta chains given below trace back to one sample, sequenced in a study of blood T cell repertoires in COVID-19. Repertoires were generated with immunoSEQ multiplex PCR, while TCRdb's copy carries only in-frame clones and drops some. The sample consists of some 83,000 clones, around 82% of them appearing once. Sequences were obtained from peripheral blood. These receptors came from a human donor in a cohort sampled during active COVID-19.

This chain links TRBV28 with TRBJ1-5; TRBD1 matches 8 bases. This CDR3 spans 17 amino acids. V was pared by 5 bases and J by 0 bases, with 9 bases of the junction left unmatched. Germline V gene sequence: CDR1 MDHEN, CDR2 SYDVKM. The CDR3 protein is CASSVIQGALSNQPQHF. The CDR3 DNA reads TGTGCCAGCAGTGTTATCCAGGGGGCTCTTAGCAATCAGCCCCAGCATTTT.

A single count supports this clone. The chain employs TRBV18 and TRBJ2-1; TRBD2 agrees at 7 bases. The CDR3 is made up of 16 amino acids. V was clipped by 1 base and J by 4 bases; unmatched bases: 7. Germline CDR1 reads KGHSH; CDR2 reads LQKENI. CDR3 region: CASSPRGTTIYNEQFF. The CDR3 coding sequence is TGTGCCAGCTCACCACGGGGGACTACTATATACAATGAGCAGTTCTTC.

The chain combines TRBV29-1 with TRBJ2-7, with 7 positions matching TRBD1. This CDR3 comprises 12 residues. CDR1 and CDR2 from the germline V gene are SQVTM and ANQGSEA. J was trimmed by 2 bases and V by 6 bases; bases with no gene match: 4. CDR3 residues: CSVWTGPYEQYF. CDR3 nucleotide sequence: TGCAGCGTCTGGACAGGACCCTACGAGCAGTACTTC.

This chain joins TRBV3-1 (or the pseudogene TRBV3-2) and TRBJ2-5, with D possibly being TRBD1 (5 bases). Germline-derived CDR1 and CDR2 are LGHDT and YNNKEL (reference sequence). CDR3 size: 13 residues. V lost 3 bases to trimming and J lost 5 bases, with 10 bases between them. The CDR3, as DNA: TGTGCCAGCAGCCAGGCCCAGGGCGAGACCCAGTACTTC. Translated, it gives CASSQAQGETQYF.

The gene calls are TRBV5-4 and TRBJ2-3; perhaps TRBD1 as D (5 bases). Per germline, CDR1 SGHNT and CDR2 YYREEE (reference sequence). Trimming cost V 0 bases and J 1 base, with 18 bases left between them. This CDR3 comprises 18 residues. The CDR3 region has the DNA TGTGCCAGCAGCTTGGACCTAAGAAGGAAAGGGGGCACAGATACGCAGTATTTT. This sequence encodes CASSLDLRRKGGTDTQYF. The full variable domain, in which reference TRBV5-4 and TRBJ2-3 provide the parts outside the CDR3, is ETGVTQSPTHLIKTRGQQVTLRCSSQSGHNTVSWYQQALGQGPQFIFQYYREEENGRGNFPPRFSGLQFPNYSSELNVNALELDDSALYLCASSLDLRRKGGTDTQYFGPGTRLTVL.

The chain employs TRBV3-1 (or the pseudogene TRBV3-2) and TRBJ2-1, with TRBD2 identical over 8 bases. V dropped 7 bases and J dropped 5; count of bases not matched to a gene: 7. The CDR3 has 14 amino acids. Germline CDR1 LGHDT, CDR2 YNNKEL (reference sequence). CDR3 sequence (DNA): TGTGCCAGCACTAACCGGGGGGGGGACAATGAGCAGTTCTTC. Its protein is CASTNRGGDNEQFF.

This chain joins TRBV7-2 and TRBJ2-3, with 13 bases lining up with TRBD2. The CDR3 has 16 residues. Trimming cost V 3 bases and J 6 bases; bases outside gene matches: 6. CDR1 is SGHTA, CDR2 FQGNSA, per germline. CDR3 protein: CASSFTGTSGADTQYF. DNA for the CDR3: TGTGCCAGCAGCTTCACCGGGACTAGCGGGGCGGATACGCAGTATTTT.

The chain is built from TRBV6-5 and TRBJ1-1; D unresolved. V was shortened by 2 bases and J by 2 bases, with 6 bases between the two germline ends. The CDR3 has 13 amino acids. CDR1 and CDR2 (germline): MNHEY, SVGAGI. The DNA for the CDR3 is TGTGCCAGCAGTTACAGCGAAAACACTGAAGCTTTCTTT. As protein: CASSYSENTEAFF.

J is TRBJ2-7 and V is TRBV4-1; 8 positions agree with TRBD1. J gave up 6 bases and V 3 bases, and 10 bases lay outside the gene matches. The germline V gene encodes CDR1 MGHRA and CDR2 YSYEKL. The CDR3 consists of 15 residues. CDR3 protein: CASSQDGQGPSEQYF. CDR3 nucleotide sequence: TGCGCCAGCAGCCAGGACGGACAGGGCCCCTCCGAGCAGTACTTC.

This CDR3 reads CASSSPTGGSYNEQFF. Written as DNA, the CDR3 is TGTGCCAGCAGTTCCCCTACCGGGGGTTCCTACAATGAGCAGTTCTTC. The chain links TRBV28 to TRBJ2-1, with D perhaps TRBD2 (6 bases). The CDR3 spans 16 residues. V gave up 4 bases and J gave up 1 base, with 14 bases separating them. Germline values: CDR1 MDHEN, CDR2 SYDVKM.

This chain links TRBV5-1 with TRBJ2-3; 10 positions agree with TRBD2. From germline, CDR1 is SGHRS and CDR2 YFSETQ. This CDR3 is built from 14 residues. V lost 5 bases, J lost 4 bases, and 4 bases stayed unmatched. CDR3 bases: TGCGCCAGCAGTTCGGGACTAGCGTCAGATACGCAGTATTTT. Translation gives CASSSGLASDTQYF.

The gene calls are TRBV5-1 and TRBJ1-2; 8 nucleotides match TRBD1. This CDR3 comprises 15 residues. Germline V gene sequence: CDR1 SGHRS, CDR2 YFSETQ. V dropped 2 bases and J dropped 6; count of bases not matched to a gene: 9. The CDR3, as DNA: TGCGCCAGCAGCTTAAGACAGGGGCTCGGGCATGGCTACACCTTC. Amino acids: CASSLRQGLGHGYTF.

This sequence joins TRBV7-2 and TRBJ2-7; 10 bases are a match to TRBD2. CDR1 is SGHTA, CDR2 FQGNSA, per germline. The length of the CDR3 is 15 residues. J was trimmed by 1 base and V by 1 base; bases with no gene match: 1. The CDR3 nucleotides are TGTGCCAGCAGCTTAGGTAGCGGGGGGTCCTACGAGCAGTACTTC. Amino acids: CASSLGSGGSYEQYF. Full variable domain (outside the CDR3, taken from reference TRBV7-2 and TRBJ2-7): GAGVSQSPSNKVTEKGKDVELRCDPISGHTALYWYRQSLGQGLEFLIYFQGNSAPDKSGLPSDRFSAERTGGSVSTLTIQRTQQEDSAVYLCASSLGSGGSYEQYFGPGTRLTVT.

The chain uses TRBV28 and TRBJ2-3; 10 bases are shared with TRBD1. This CDR3 has 15 residues. CDR1 and CDR2 (germline): MDHEN, SYDVKM. J gave up 3 bases and V 6 bases, and 6 bases lay outside the gene matches. In DNA form, the CDR3 reads TGTGCCAGCAGAGGCGGGACAGGGGTAACAGATACGCAGTATTTT. It is translated as CASRGGTGVTDTQYF.

V is TRBV19 and J is TRBJ2-6, with 9 bases identical to TRBD1. Germline V lookup: CDR1 LNHDA, CDR2 SQIVND (reference sequence). J gave up 1 base and V 6 bases, and 7 bases lay outside the gene matches. This CDR3 has 17 amino acids. DNA of the CDR3: TGTGCCAGTAGAAAAAACAGGGGGCGGTCTGGGGCCAACGTCCTGACTTTC. It specifies CASRKNRGRSGANVLTF. The full variable domain, its missing parts supplied by reference TRBV19 and TRBJ2-6, is DGGITQSPKYLFRKEGQNVTLSCEQNLNHDAMYWYRQDPGQGLRLIYYSQIVNDFQKGDIAEGYSVSREKKESFPLTVTSAQKNPTAFYLCASRKNRGRSGANVLTFGAGSRLTVL.

As DNA, the CDR3 is TGTGCCATCGGGGAGACAGGGGGCAACTATGGCTACACCTTC. Amino acids: CAIGETGGNYGYTF. The chain joins TRBV10-3 to TRBJ1-2, with TRBD1 matching over 10 bases. Germline V CDR1 and CDR2: ENHRY, SYGVKD. There are 14 residues in the CDR3. Trimming at V came to 8 bases and at J to 2 bases, leaving 5 bases not matched to a gene.